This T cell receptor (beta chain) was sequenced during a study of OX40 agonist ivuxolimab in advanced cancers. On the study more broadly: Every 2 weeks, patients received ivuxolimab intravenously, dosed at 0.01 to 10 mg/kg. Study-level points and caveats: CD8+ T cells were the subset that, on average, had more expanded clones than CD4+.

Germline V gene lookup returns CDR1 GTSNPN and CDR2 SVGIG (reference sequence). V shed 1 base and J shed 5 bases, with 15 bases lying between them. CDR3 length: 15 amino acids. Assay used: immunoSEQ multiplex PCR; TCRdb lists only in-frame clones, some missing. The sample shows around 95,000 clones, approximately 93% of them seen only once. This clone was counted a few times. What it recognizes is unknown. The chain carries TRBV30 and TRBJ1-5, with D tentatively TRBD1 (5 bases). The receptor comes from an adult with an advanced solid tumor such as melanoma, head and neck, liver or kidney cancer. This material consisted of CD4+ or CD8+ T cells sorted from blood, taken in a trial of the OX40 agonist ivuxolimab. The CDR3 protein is CAWSEGSSLDQPQHF. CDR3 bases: TGTGCCTGGAGTGAGGGGAGCTCGTTGGATCAGCCCCAGCATTTT.